Below are 7 T cell receptor beta chains sequenced from a single sample in a study of graft-versus-host responses after intestinal transplantation. Some clones are missing from TCRdb's copy, which holds only in-frame ones; the method was immunoSEQ multiplex PCR. The sample lists about 120,000 clones; roughly 95% were seen once. Antigen specificity for these receptors is unknown. The material sequenced was unstimulated CD8+ T cells sorted from spleen or lymph node cells, taken before intestinal transplant. The source of these receptors is a human donor who received an intestinal transplant.

CDR3 sequence reads: CASSSLDDEQFF. The CDR3 region has the DNA TGTGCCAGCAGTTCTTTAGACGATGAGCAGTTCTTC. The V and J genes are TRBV27 and TRBJ2-1; no definite D call. The V end lost 4 bases, the J end lost 8 bases, and 9 bases lay between the germline ends. This CDR3 region has 12 residues. Germline lookup yields CDR1 MNHEY and CDR2 SMNVEV (reference sequence).

The rearrangement uses TRBV27 and TRBJ2-1; 7 bases are shared with TRBD2. CDR3 length equals 14 residues. Germline V gene lookup returns CDR1 MNHEY and CDR2 SMNVEV (reference sequence). V shed 7 bases and J 7 bases; nucleotides not matched to a gene: 10. This CDR3 reads CASNLGLEGNEQFF. DNA for the CDR3: TGTGCCAGCAACTTAGGACTAGAAGGGAATGAGCAGTTCTTC.

V usage is TRBV27 and J usage is TRBJ2-1; D unresolved. This CDR3 comprises 14 residues. The ends were cut back, 6 bases at V and 1 base at J, with 10 bases in the middle. Germline-derived CDR1 and CDR2 are MNHEY and SMNVEV (reference sequence). The CDR3 DNA follows: TGTGCCAGCAGACCCGTAGGATCCTACAATGAGCAGTTCTTC. It yields the protein CASRPVGSYNEQFF.

CDR3 bases: TGTGCCAGCAGCCAAGATAATCTCTATGATGGAACTAGCACAGATACGCAGTATTTT. This encodes CASSQDNLYDGTSTDTQYF. The chain uses TRBV4-2 and TRBJ2-3, with D unclear. Per the germline V gene, CDR1 is LGHNA and CDR2 is YNFKEQ. V lost 0 bases and J lost 0, with 19 bases in between. This CDR3 is 19 amino acids long.

The chain employs TRBV2 and TRBJ2-2; no firm D call. CDR1 SNHLY and CDR2 FYNNEI come from the germline V gene. This CDR3 is 13 amino acids long. The ends were cut back, 10 bases at V and 2 bases at J, with 11 bases in the middle. The DNA of the CDR3 is TGTGCCACCACGGACGGTAACACCGGGGAGCTGTTTTTT. This translates into CATTDGNTGELFF.

The chain's CDR3 is CASSLRPASQGRFPGELFF. Here the CDR3 DNA reads TGTGCCAGCAGCTTACGCCCCGCCTCCCAGGGGCGCTTTCCCGGGGAGCTGTTTTTT. The J gene is TRBJ2-2, the V gene TRBV11-2, with a possible D match to TRBD1 (6 bases). Trimming took off 2 bases at V and 6 bases at J, with 25 bases between the two ends. Germline V gene data show CDR1 as SGHAT and CDR2 as FQNNGV. This CDR3 spans 19 amino acids.

This chain joins TRBV29-1 and TRBJ2-7, with 11 bases that match TRBD2. Germline trimming cut 4 bases from V and 2 bases from J; bases unmatched to any gene: 4. The germline V gene encodes CDR1 SQVTM and CDR2 ANQGSEA. This CDR3 is built from 14 residues. This CDR3 reads CSVVSGRAPYEQYF. The CDR3 coding sequence is TGCAGCGTTGTTAGCGGGAGGGCCCCCTACGAGCAGTACTTC.